A single sample gave rise to the 26 T cell receptor beta chains below, sequenced in a study of blood T cells in healthy people across ages. Primed by a sample-barcoded 5' primer and a J-beta primer mix, a second PCR proceeded for about 6 to 12 cycles. TCRdb itself ran the 5' RACE reads through MiXCR, one entry per CDR3 protein. This sample has about 670,000 distinct CDR3 sequences; approximately 40% occur once, and the top ten carry 25% to 35%. The specimen was blood. Receptors originate from a man older than 75 in good health.

There are a few counts of this clonotype. The gene calls are TRBV6-2 or TRBV6-3 and TRBJ1-1, with D possibly TRBD1 on 5 matching bases. Germline CDR1 and CDR2: MNHEY and SVGEGT. Between the trimmed V and J ends, which lost 10 bases and 6 bases, there was a span of 18 bases. The CDR3 consists of 13 residues. The CDR3 reads CATVGVPLAEAFF. In DNA, the CDR3 is TGTGCCACAGTGGGGGTACCTTTGGCTGAAGCTTTCTTT.

A remark on this clonotype: At one end the junction does not follow the germline gene, possibly because of a read error. V gene TRBV6-2 or TRBV6-3 combines with J gene TRBJ2-7, with 7 bases matching TRBD2. Germline V CDR1 and CDR2: MNHEY, SVGEGT. This CDR3 has 14 amino acids. CDR3 bases: TGTGCCAGCAGTCCTCTGGGGAGGGTTAACGAACAGTACTTC. Its protein product is CASSPLGRVNEQYF.

This clonotype has a single count. This could be a read error, since a much larger clone is one nucleotide away. V is TRBV27 and J is TRBJ2-7; 9 nucleotides match TRBD2. The DNA end favors TRBJ2-5, so the J call may be wrong. Germline CDR1 MNHEY, CDR2 SMNVEV (reference sequence). This CDR3 comprises 17 residues. CDR3 DNA sequence: TGTGCCAGCAGTTTGTACCGCCCTAGCGGGGAACAAGCGACCCAGTACTTC. As protein: CASSLYRPSGEQATQYF.

This chain joins TRBV6-1 and TRBJ1-1; D perhaps matches TRBD1 (5 bases). V dropped 6 bases and J dropped 1 base, with 12 bases sitting between them. The CDR3 contains 14 residues. CDR1 is MNHNS, CDR2 SASEGT, per germline. CDR3 in DNA: TGTGCCAGCAGACTCACAGGAGGGAACACTGAAGCTTTCTTT. Translation gives CASRLTGGNTEAFF.

CDR3 DNA sequence: TGTGCCAGCAGACAGGGGACCGGGGAGCTGTTTTTT. It is translated as CASRQGTGELFF. The chain has TRBV9 and TRBJ2-2; 7 bases match TRBD1. The CDR3 is 12 amino acids. The germline gives CDR1 SGDLS, CDR2 YYNGEE. Unmatched junction bases numbered 0, after V lost 5 bases and J lost 5 bases.

This clonotype was detected only a few times. The junction does not match germline at one end; this may be a read error. The chain links TRBV11-3 to TRBJ2-7, with D perhaps matching TRBD1 or TRBD2 (5 bases each). From germline, CDR1 is SGHNT and CDR2 YENEEA. The CDR3 length is 16 residues. DNA for the CDR3: TGTGCCAGCAGCCTAGAATACGGGACGGGAACCTACGAGCAGTACTTC. Its protein is CASSLEYGTGTYEQYF.

This rearrangement joins TRBV9 to TRBJ2-3; 14 bases are a match to TRBD2. CDR1 is SGDLS and CDR2 is YYNGEE in the germline V gene. J gave up 0 bases and V 0 bases, and 6 bases lay outside the gene matches. The CDR3 length is 19 residues. This chain's CDR3 is CASSVGTSGGFTSTDTQYF. DNA of the CDR3: TGTGCCAGCAGCGTAGGGACTAGCGGGGGGTTTACTAGCACAGATACGCAGTATTTT.

This clonotype was picked up a small number of times. The rearrangement uses TRBV12-5 and TRBJ2-2; possibly TRBD2 for D (6 bases). Germline V gene data show CDR1 as LGHNT and CDR2 as FRNRAP. The CDR3 is 15 residues long. V lost 4 bases and J lost 5, with 14 bases in between. CDR3 sequence reads: CASGSNWAGTGELFF. The CDR3 nucleotides are TGTGCTAGTGGTTCTAACTGGGCGGGGACCGGGGAGCTGTTTTTT.

J is TRBJ2-1 and V is TRBV6-4; TRBD1 might be the D (6 bases). The V and J ends lost 5 bases and 7 bases respectively, with 18 bases between them. This CDR3 comprises 15 residues. Germline loops: CDR1 MRHNA, CDR2 SNTAGT. The CDR3 protein is CASSREQGSVNEQFF. In DNA, the CDR3 is TGTGCCAGCAGTAGAGAACAGGGTTCCGTTAATGAGCAGTTCTTC.

This chain uses TRBV20-1 with TRBJ2-7; D might be TRBD1 (6 bases). The V gene's germline CDR1 is DFQATT and CDR2 SNEGSKA (reference sequence). The CDR3 sequence is 13 residues long. V lost 5 bases, J lost 6 bases, and 17 bases lay in between. CDR3 sequence reads: CSAYGTTKCEQYF. The CDR3 nucleotides read TGCAGTGCTTACGGGACAACCAAGTGCGAGCAGTACTTC.

This clonotype occurred a few times. The gene calls are TRBV7-2 and TRBJ2-2; the match to TRBD1 covers 11 bases. Trimming took 2 bases from V and 5 from J; bases not matched to a gene: 4. The length of the CDR3 is 16 residues. Germline V CDR1 and CDR2: SGHTA, FQGNSA. The CDR3 bases are TGTGCCAGCAGCTTAACGGGACAGGGGGATACCGGGGAGCTGTTTTTT. Protein: CASSLTGQGDTGELFF.

The rearrangement links TRBV20-1 to TRBJ2-7; 10 bases fit TRBD1. V trimming: 6 bases; J trimming: 3 bases; junction bases outside the gene matches: 11. The CDR3 has 15 residues. Germline V gene lookup returns CDR1 DFQATT and CDR2 SNEGSKA (reference sequence). For the CDR3, the DNA is TGCAGTGCCACTCTCCGGGGACAGGGGTTCTACGAGCAGTACTTC. Amino acid sequence: CSATLRGQGFYEQYF.

The chain carries TRBV18 and TRBJ2-7; 14 bases are a match to TRBD2. The J call may be wrong; the DNA end is better matched by TRBJ2-1. Germline lookup yields CDR1 KGHSH and CDR2 LQKENI. The CDR3 loop spans 17 amino acids. The CDR3 DNA follows: TGTGCCAGCTCCCACCCCGGACTAGCGGGAGGCTACAATGAGCAGTTCTTC. It is translated as CASSHPGLAGGYNEQFF.

V gene TRBV7-2 combines with J gene TRBJ2-3, with D possibly matching TRBD1 (5 bases). V was shortened by 5 bases and J by 5 bases, with 11 bases between the two germline ends. CDR1 is SGHTA, CDR2 FQGNSA, per germline. CDR3 length: 13 residues. CDR3 amino acids: CASSPQGQDTQYF. DNA for the CDR3: TGTGCCAGCAGCCCTCAGGGTCAAGATACGCAGTATTTT.

The genes are TRBV29-1 and TRBJ2-7; 9 bases agree with TRBD1. Judging by the DNA end, TRBJ2-5 fits better; the J call may be wrong. From germline, CDR1 is SQVTM and CDR2 ANQGSEA. This CDR3 is 15 amino acids long. The CDR3 nucleotides read TGCAGCGTTGCGTCTGGGACAGGGCTCGCAGAGACCCAGTACTTC. Translation: CSVASGTGLAETQYF.

The chain combines TRBV4-1 with TRBJ2-6, with D perhaps TRBD1 (5 bases). The germline V gene has CDR1 MGHRA and CDR2 YSYEKL. Trimming pared 3 bases from V and 4 bases from J, leaving 19 bases between. CDR3 length: 18 amino acids. DNA for the CDR3: TGCGCCAGCAGCCAGACACTGACAGCTAGTCTCGGGGCCAACGTCCTGACTTTC. This codes for CASSQTLTASLGANVLTF.

This chain joins TRBV7-8 and TRBJ2-5; unclear D gene. Germline V lookup: CDR1 SGHVS, CDR2 FQNEAQ. This CDR3 contains 15 residues. V lost 1 base, J lost 0 bases, and 9 bases lay in between. The CDR3 is CASSLVDWNQETQYF. In nucleotides, the CDR3 is TGTGCCAGCAGCTTAGTCGACTGGAACCAAGAGACCCAGTACTTC.

V usage is TRBV20-1 and J usage is TRBJ2-4; no reliable D call. CDR1 is DFQATT and CDR2 is SNEGSKA in the germline V gene (reference sequence). With 0 bases removed from V and 13 bases from J, the gap between germline ends came to 22 bases. The CDR3 is made up of 15 amino acids. CDR3 DNA: TGCAGTGCTAGAGATGGACGCGGCTCTAGGGATGAGCAGTACTTC. It translates to CSARDGRGSRDEQYF.

This clonotype was seen more than once but under ten times. V gene TRBV5-1 combines with J gene TRBJ2-1; the D gene could be TRBD1 or TRBD2 (5 bases each). The CDR3 is 14 amino acids. The ends were cut back, 3 bases at V and 4 bases at J, with 11 bases in the middle. Germline CDR1 and CDR2: SGHRS and YFSETQ. The CDR3 here is CASSSGDGYNEQFF. CDR3 nucleotide sequence: TGCGCCAGCAGCTCTGGGGACGGGTACAATGAGCAGTTCTTC. Combining the CDR3 with reference TRBV5-1 and TRBJ2-1 gives the whole variable domain KAGVTQTPRYLIKTRGQQVTLSCSPISGHRSVSWYQQTPGQGLQFLFEYFSETQRNKGNFPGRFSGRQFSNSRSEMNVSTLELGDSALYLCASSSGDGYNEQFFGPGTRLTVL.

This clonotype was detected a few times. V gene TRBV20-1 combines with J gene TRBJ2-7, with 7 bases matching TRBD1. The DNA end lines up better with TRBJ2-5; the J call may be wrong. The CDR3 has 11 residues. The germline V gene has CDR1 DFQATT and CDR2 SNEGSKA (reference sequence). CDR3 in amino acids: CSRNRGVTQYF. CDR3 sequence (DNA): TGCTCCCGGAACAGGGGAGTGACCCAGTACTTC.

The chain carries TRBV20-1 and TRBJ2-6; no definite D call. V was trimmed by 6 bases and J by 1 base, leaving 4 bases between them. The CDR3 has 12 residues. Germline-derived CDR1 and CDR2 are DFQATT and SNEGSKA (reference sequence). The chain's CDR3 is CSAPSGANVLTF. The CDR3 region has the DNA TGCAGTGCACCGTCTGGGGCCAACGTCCTGACTTTC.

The J gene is TRBJ2-3, the V gene TRBV3-1; TRBD2 agrees at 10 bases. The germline gives CDR1 LGHDT, CDR2 YNNKEL (reference sequence). Trimming took 0 bases from V and 2 from J; bases not matched to a gene: 8. This CDR3 has 18 amino acids. Here the CDR3 reads CASSQDPTSGTPTDTQYF. Here the CDR3 DNA reads TGTGCCAGCAGCCAAGATCCCACTAGCGGGACCCCCACAGATACGCAGTATTTT.

This clonotype was seen only a few times. The chain is built from TRBV10-3 and TRBJ2-7, with TRBD2 matching over 10 bases. After removal of 6 bases from V and 5 bases from J, the junction contained 4 bases not matched to a gene. The CDR3 has 13 amino acids. Looked up from germline, CDR1 is ENHRY and CDR2 is SYGVKD. The CDR3 loop reads CAIRLAGRDEQYF. As DNA, the CDR3 is TGTGCCATCAGACTAGCGGGAAGGGACGAGCAGTACTTC.

This sequence joins TRBV29-1 and TRBJ1-1, with D maybe TRBD1 (5 bases). The CDR3 totals 12 residues. CDR1 and CDR2 (germline): SQVTM, ANQGSEA. V was clipped by 3 bases and J by 4 bases, with 9 bases between them. The CDR3 nucleotides are TGCAGCGTTGAGAGGGGCGGCACTGAAGCTTTCTTT. It is translated as CSVERGGTEAFF.

This chain connects TRBV28 to TRBJ2-1; 7 bases fit TRBD2. V lost 3 bases, J lost 2 bases, and 4 bases stayed unmatched. The length of the CDR3 is 15 residues. From germline, CDR1 is MDHEN and CDR2 SYDVKM. The CDR3: CASSFGRGTYNEQFF. In DNA, the CDR3 is TGTGCCAGCAGTTTCGGGCGGGGGACCTACAATGAGCAGTTCTTC.

This clonotype was seen a few times. The V gene is TRBV20-1, the J gene TRBJ2-5; 10 bases are a match to TRBD2. Germline CDR1 DFQATT, CDR2 SNEGSKA (reference sequence). This CDR3 contains 16 residues. Losses at the gene ends were 0 bases for V and 11 bases for J; bases not matched to a gene: 15. The CDR3 loop reads CSARDFLAGEVDEQYF. The CDR3 DNA follows: TGCAGTGCTAGAGATTTTCTAGCGGGGGAAGTCGATGAGCAGTACTTC.